This TCR beta chain was sequenced in a study of T cell responses to AZD1222 COVID-19 vaccine. The CDR3 is 14 amino acids. V lost 3 bases, J lost 7 bases, and 12 bases lay in between. Germline V CDR1 and CDR2: WNHNN, SYGVQD (reference sequence). As to this clone: Its antigen is still unknown.

Findings of the study overall: Spike-specific TCR breadth and depth were elevated following two AZD1222 doses.

Assay used: immunoSEQ multiplex PCR; TCRdb lists only in-frame clones, some missing. The data contain about 110,000 clones, 80% to 95% of them seen just once; the ten biggest clones take up 7.8%. The rearrangement links TRBV10-1 to TRBJ2-2; D tentatively reads TRBD1 or TRBD2 (5 bases each). Sequenced here: peripheral blood, sampled on day 0 of AZD1222 vaccination. The sequence was collected from an adult in good health. The CDR3 region has the DNA TGCGCCAGCAGTGATCGAGGGGTTGGCGGGGAGCTGTTTTTT. Amino acids: CASSDRGVGGELFF.